A selection of T cell receptor beta chains follows, all from one sample in a study of human T cells and chemical hapten exposure. TCRdb ran MiXCR on the RACE reads and lists one entry per CDR3 protein. The table shows around 92,000 distinct CDR3 sequences, with less than 14% occurring only once. The specimen comprised whole blood, sampled in connection with sensitization to the hapten diphenylcyclopropenone (DPC). The receptors here all came from a woman in her sixties or seventies with alopecia areata. Some clones in this sample may be carry-over from other donors' samples. Each CDR3 is given with its conserved first and last residue. D genes are given only for firm matches. A row's size may be missing; if present it is once, few, many or a size class.

j_gene: TRBJ2-5; abundance: many; len: 11; v_gene: TRBV10-2; d_gene: NA; CDR3nt: TGCGCCAGCAGTGAGCAAGAGACCCAGTACTTC; CDR3aa: CASSEQETQYF
j_gene: TRBJ2-7; abundance: few; len: 15; v_gene: TRBV15; d_gene: NA; CDR3nt: TGTGCCACCAGCAGGGGACCCCTCGGAAAGTACGAGCAGTACTTC; CDR3aa: CATSRGPLGKYEQYF
j_gene: TRBJ2-3; abundance: few; len: 12; v_gene: TRBV27; d_gene: NA; CDR3nt: TGTGCCAGCAGTCATAGCACAGATACGCAGTATTTT; CDR3aa: CASSHSTDTQYF
j_gene: TRBJ2-3; abundance: many; len: 17; v_gene: TRBV2; d_gene: TRBD2; CDR3nt: TGTGCCAGCAGTCCGAGGACTAGCGGGGGGGCTGGAGATACGCAGTATTTT; CDR3aa: CASSPRTSGGAGDTQYF
j_gene: TRBJ1-5; abundance: NA; len: 10; v_gene: TRBV20-1; d_gene: NA; CDR3nt: TGCAGTGCTAGGGTGGGGCCCCAGCATTTT; CDR3aa: CSARVGPQHF
j_gene: TRBJ2-1; abundance: once; len: 13; v_gene: TRBV20-1; d_gene: NA; CDR3nt: TGCAGTGCTAGTGAGTCGCCGGTCCATGAGCAGTTCTTC; CDR3aa: CSASESPVHEQFF
j_gene: TRBJ1-3; abundance: many; len: 15; v_gene: TRBV6-6; d_gene: NA; CDR3nt: TGTGCCAGCAGTTACTCGGCCCGCTCTGGAAACACCATATATTTT; CDR3aa: CASSYSARSGNTIYF
j_gene: TRBJ2-5; abundance: many; len: 11; v_gene: TRBV6-5; d_gene: NA; CDR3nt: TGTGCCAGCGGGCACCGGGAGACCCAGTACTTC; CDR3aa: CASGHRETQYF
j_gene: TRBJ2-2; abundance: NA; len: 18; v_gene: TRBV12-3/TRBV12-4; d_gene: TRBD1; CDR3nt: TGTGCCAGCAGTACCCGGTGGCAGGGGGCGGACAGCTCCGGGGAGCTGTTTTTT; CDR3aa: CASSTRWQGADSSGELFF
j_gene: TRBJ2-1; abundance: many; len: 16; v_gene: TRBV13; d_gene: NA; CDR3nt: TGTGCCAGCAGCTTAGCCGGGACCCTATCCTACAATGAGCAGTTCTTC; CDR3aa: CASSLAGTLSYNEQFF
j_gene: TRBJ1-1; abundance: many; len: 14; v_gene: TRBV7-2; d_gene: NA; CDR3nt: TGTGCCAGCAGCCCTGACAGGCAGAACACTGAAGCTTTCTTT; CDR3aa: CASSPDRQNTEAFF
j_gene: TRBJ2-7; abundance: NA; len: 14; v_gene: TRBV29-1; d_gene: TRBD2; CDR3nt: TGCAGCGTCGGGACTAGCGGGGGGTCCTACGAGCAGTACTTC; CDR3aa: CSVGTSGGSYEQYF
j_gene: TRBJ2-2; abundance: many; len: 14; v_gene: TRBV20-1; d_gene: NA; CDR3nt: TGCAGTGCCCCCAAACAAGGCGGCGCCGGGGAGCTGTTTTTT; CDR3aa: CSAPKQGGAGELFF
j_gene: TRBJ2-7; abundance: NA; len: 13; v_gene: TRBV20-1; d_gene: NA; CDR3nt: TGCAGTGCTGGGGACCCGGGTTGGGACGAGCAGTACTTC; CDR3aa: CSAGDPGWDEQYF
j_gene: TRBJ1-4; abundance: many; len: 16; v_gene: TRBV20-1; d_gene: NA; CDR3nt: TGCAGTGCTAGAGATGTCGGGTGGGCAACTAATGAAAAACTGTTTTTT; CDR3aa: CSARDVGWATNEKLFF
j_gene: TRBJ2-3; abundance: few; len: 13; v_gene: TRBV20-1; d_gene: NA; CDR3nt: TGCAGTGGTCTAGCTCCGTACACAGATACGCAGTATTTT; CDR3aa: CSGLAPYTDTQYF
j_gene: TRBJ2-2; abundance: many; len: 14; v_gene: TRBV5-1; d_gene: NA; CDR3nt: TGCGCCAGCAGCTCCAGCCCGAACACCGGGGAGCTGTTTTTT; CDR3aa: CASSSSPNTGELFF
j_gene: TRBJ1-2; abundance: many; len: 14; v_gene: TRBV6-5; d_gene: TRBD1; CDR3nt: TGTGCCAGCAGTACCCCTGACAGGGCGCATGGCTACACCTTC; CDR3aa: CASSTPDRAHGYTF
j_gene: TRBJ2-3; abundance: NA; len: 14; v_gene: TRBV12-3/TRBV12-4; d_gene: NA; CDR3nt: TGTGCCAGCAAGACTAGGCCCTTTACAGATACGCAGTATTTT; CDR3aa: CASKTRPFTDTQYF
j_gene: TRBJ2-2; abundance: many; len: 16; v_gene: TRBV5-1; d_gene: TRBD2; CDR3nt: TGCGCCAGCAGCTTAGCGGGGGTACTTCCCACCGGGGAGCTGTTTTTT; CDR3aa: CASSLAGVLPTGELFF
j_gene: TRBJ1-1; abundance: few; len: 15; v_gene: TRBV2; d_gene: TRBD1; CDR3nt: TGTGCCAGCAAGGTTCAGGGGGCGGTCGACACTGAAGCTTTCTTT; CDR3aa: CASKVQGAVDTEAFF
j_gene: TRBJ1-4; abundance: NA; len: 14; v_gene: TRBV5-6; d_gene: NA; CDR3nt: TGTGCCAGCAGCTTGGACAGAAGAAATGAAAAACTGTTTTTT; CDR3aa: CASSLDRRNEKLFF
j_gene: TRBJ1-1; abundance: many; len: 13; v_gene: TRBV2; d_gene: NA; CDR3nt: TGTGCCAGCAGCGCGACACCCCGGGCCGAAGCTTTCTTT; CDR3aa: CASSATPRAEAFF
j_gene: TRBJ2-1; abundance: NA; len: 17; v_gene: TRBV7-6; d_gene: NA; CDR3nt: TGTGCCAGCAGCTCAGCCAGAGGTCTAGATCGTTACAATGAGCAGTTCTTC; CDR3aa: CASSSARGLDRYNEQFF
j_gene: TRBJ1-5; abundance: many; len: 14; v_gene: TRBV19; d_gene: NA; CDR3nt: TGTGCCAGTAGTATAGTGAGTTTCGGTCAGCCCCAGCATTTT; CDR3aa: CASSIVSFGQPQHF
j_gene: TRBJ2-2; abundance: few; len: 16; v_gene: TRBV5-5; d_gene: NA; CDR3nt: TGTGCCAGCGGCCGTGGGGCTAGAGGACATCCCGGGGAGCTGTTTTTT; CDR3aa: CASGRGARGHPGELFF
j_gene: TRBJ2-3; abundance: many; len: 15; v_gene: TRBV6-1; d_gene: TRBD2; CDR3nt: TGTGCCAGCACGGCCGGGGGGGGCTTGATAGATACGCAGTATTTT; CDR3aa: CASTAGGGLIDTQYF
j_gene: TRBJ1-4; abundance: many; len: 13; v_gene: TRBV27; d_gene: NA; CDR3nt: TGTGCCAGCAGACGAGGGACTCGGGAAAAACTGTTTTTT; CDR3aa: CASRRGTREKLFF
j_gene: TRBJ2-3; abundance: NA; len: 14; v_gene: TRBV9; d_gene: NA; CDR3nt: TGTGCCAGCAGCATCGGGATTTCGTCAGATACGCAGTATTTT; CDR3aa: CASSIGISSDTQYF